This T cell receptor beta chain originates from a study of spatial heterogeneity in lung cancer. This clonotype has at least ten counts. TCRdb re-called the 5' RACE reads with MiXCR, one entry per CDR3 protein. The sample has about 39,000 distinct CDR3 sequences, 5.8% seen once. Time point here: sample taken at primary tumor resection. Sequencing of whole RNA from tumor, nontumor lung or frozen PBMC involved no sorting. The donors were 65 to 85 patients with non-small cell lung cancer that was early-stage and untreated. The source of this sequence is a male donor with early-stage non-small cell lung cancer. This specimen consisted of PBMCs, obtained at surgery.

CDR3 sequence reads: CASSLGGRNNSPLHF. The CDR3 coding sequence is TGCGCCAGCAGCTTGGGGGGGCGGAATAATTCACCCCTCCACTTT. This chain connects TRBV5-1 to TRBJ1-6; a possible D gene is TRBD1 (6 bases). The CDR3 runs 15 residues. The V end lost 0 bases, the J end lost 5 bases, and 9 bases lay between the germline ends. Germline CDR1 and CDR2: SGHRS and YFSETQ. Full variable domain (rest looked up from reference TRBV5-1 and TRBJ1-6): KAGVTQTPRYLIKTRGQQVTLSCSPISGHRSVSWYQQTPGQGLQFLFEYFSETQRNKGNFPGRFSGRQFSNSRSEMNVSTLELGDSALYLCASSLGGRNNSPLHFGNGTRLTVT.